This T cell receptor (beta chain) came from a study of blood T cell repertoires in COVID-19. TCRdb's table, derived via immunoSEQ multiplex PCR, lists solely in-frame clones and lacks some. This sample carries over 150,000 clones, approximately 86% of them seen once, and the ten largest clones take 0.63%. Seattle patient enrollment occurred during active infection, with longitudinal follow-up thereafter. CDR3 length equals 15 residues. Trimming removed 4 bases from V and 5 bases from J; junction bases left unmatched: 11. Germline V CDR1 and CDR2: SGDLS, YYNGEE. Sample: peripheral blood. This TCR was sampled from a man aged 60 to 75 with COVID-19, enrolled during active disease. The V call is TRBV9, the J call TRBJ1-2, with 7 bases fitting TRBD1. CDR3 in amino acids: CASSPQGVNLYGYTF. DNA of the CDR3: TGTGCCAGCAGCCCTCAGGGGGTGAATCTATATGGCTACACCTTC.